A selection of T cell receptor beta chains follows, all from one sample in a study of blood T cell repertoires in COVID-19. Clones were read by immunoSEQ multiplex PCR, and TCRdb kept only the in-frame ones, dropping some. The sample holds some 670,000 clones; just under 90% are singletons and the top ten take roughly 0.25%. Sequenced sample: peripheral blood. These receptors originate from a woman aged 18-29 years with acute or convalescent COVID-19. Each CDR3 is given with its conserved first and last residue. Each record gives: V gene, D gene, clone size, J gene, CDR3 protein, CDR3 DNA. A D gene is named only where the DNA matches it firmly. Clone size is stated in some rows and not others, as once, few, many or a class when expanded.

>TRBV19|.|.|TRBJ2-5
CASKEQGGVWAEETQYF
TGTGCCAGTAAAGAACAGGGTGGCGTCTGGGCTGAAGAGACCCAGTACTTC
>TRBV19|.|.|TRBJ2-1
CASSMGGWYNEQFF
TGTGCCAGTAGTATGGGCGGGTGGTACAATGAGCAGTTCTTC
>TRBV5-1|TRBD1|.|TRBJ1-4
CASCPWAGGEKLFF
TGCGCCAGCTGCCCCTGGGCAGGGGGCGAAAAACTGTTTTTT
>TRBV11-2|.|.|TRBJ1-6
CASNSINSPLHF
TGTGCCAGCAACTCCATAAATTCACCCCTCCACTTT
>TRBV9|.|.|TRBJ1-1
CASSVGSRNTEAFF
TGTGCCAGCAGCGTAGGATCCAGGAACACTGAAGCTTTCTTT
>TRBV14|.|.|TRBJ2-1
CASSQVIRRLHNEQFF
TGTGCCAGCAGCCAAGTTATACGTAGACTGCACAATGAGCAGTTCTTC
>TRBV3-1/TRBV3-2|.|.|TRBJ2-5
CASSGLLQETQYF
TGTGCCAGCAGCGGACTGCTCCAAGAGACCCAGTACTTC
>TRBV5-1|TRBD2|.|TRBJ2-1
CASSLMASGGIYNEQFF
TGCGCCAGCAGCTTGATGGCTAGCGGGGGGATCTACAATGAGCAGTTCTTC
>TRBV2|.|.|TRBJ1-3
CASRSTGNTIYF
TGTGCCAGCAGGTCCACTGGAAACACCATATATTTT
>TRBV5-1|TRBD1|once|TRBJ2-1
CASSYTGTGTNEQFF
TGCGCCAGCAGCTACACCGGGACAGGGACCAATGAGCAGTTCTTC